This T cell receptor (beta chain) was observed in a study of blood T cell repertoires in COVID-19. For the study at large: Sample material is recorded as cDNA or gDNA derived from T cells, B-cell-depleted T cells, or PBMCs.

Per the authors' pipeline: Cell counts per sample came from amplifying reference gene primers. Measured with immunoSEQ multiplex PCR; TCRdb has only the in-frame clones, and not every one. That table supplies the V and J calls and clone size; D and trimming were determined from the DNA. Among 88,000 or so clones, around nine tenths were seen once, and the ten largest hold approximately 2.4%. The CDR3 has 12 amino acids. Germline V gives CDR1 MNHEY, CDR2 SVGEGT. Trimming shortened V by 0 bases and J by 7 bases, and 6 bases separated the two germline ends. The sequence came from a man between 45 and 60 years old with acute or convalescent COVID-19. The rearrangement joins TRBV6-2 or TRBV6-3 to TRBJ2-5; the D gene is possibly TRBD1 (5 bases). Sequencing used peripheral blood. The CDR3 is CASSYSTVTQYF. The CDR3 DNA reads TGTGCCAGCAGTTACTCGACAGTGACCCAGTACTTC.